A selection of T cell receptor beta chains follows, all from one sample in a study of blood T cells in healthy people across ages. One entry per CDR3 protein results from TCRdb running MiXCR on the 5' RACE reads. The sample records some 1.4 million distinct CDR3 sequences, roughly 40% being singletons. Sequencing was done on a sample of blood. The receptor source for this set is a woman younger than 35 in good health. CDR3s include the opening cysteine and the closing phenylalanine or tryptophan. The order of the fields is CDR3 DNA, CDR3 protein, clone size, J gene, V gene, D gene. D genes are given only for firm matches. The size field is filled for only some rows; it gives once, few, many or a size class.

TGTGCCAGCGCTGTTCGGGGGACCTACGAGCAGTACTTC,CASAVRGTYEQYF,-,TRBJ2-7,TRBV2,-
TGTGCCAGCAACCCGTCACCACCGGGCAAATACAATGAGCAGTTCTTC,CASNPSPPGKYNEQFF,few,TRBJ2-1,TRBV6-5,-
TGCGCCAGCAGCCAGAACCCGGGACACCGGTTCATGAACACTGAAGCTTTCTTT,CASSQNPGHRFMNTEAFF,once,TRBJ1-1,TRBV4-1,-
TGTGCCAGCAGCCACGGAGTCTACGAGCAGTACTTC,CASSHGVYEQYF,-,TRBJ2-7,TRBV3-1,-
TGCGCCAGCAGTAAAACCGGGATCCGGGGAGATCGGCCCCAGCATTTT,CASSKTGIRGDRPQHF,few,TRBJ1-5,TRBV4-1,-
TGTGCCAGCAGTTTAGGGGCAGCAGGGTATGGCTACACCTTC,CASSLGAAGYGYTF,-,TRBJ1-2,TRBV27,-
TGCGCCAGCAGCGAGGGAACGGGACTAGCGTATAACCAGTACTTC,CASSEGTGLAYNQYF,-,TRBJ2-4,TRBV5-1,TRBD2
TGCGCCGGCAGCCAAGAAAGAGGGGGGCCTAGCACAGATACGCAGTATTTT,CAGSQERGGPSTDTQYF,-,TRBJ2-3,TRBV4-1,-
TGTGCCAGCAGTTTAGCAGGGGTGTGGCAAGAGACCCAGTACTTC,CASSLAGVWQETQYF,few,TRBJ2-5,TRBV27,-
TGTGCCAGCAGCGGCCGCCACACAGATACGCAGTATTTT,CASSGRHTDTQYF,-,TRBJ2-3,TRBV9,-
TGCAGCGTTCAACAGGGGGACACTGAAGCTTTCTTT,CSVQQGDTEAFF,few,TRBJ1-1,TRBV29-1,TRBD1
TGTGCCAGCAGACTTAACCTGGCGGCCAAGACCCAGTACTTC,CASRLNLAAKTQYF,few,TRBJ2-5,TRBV25-1,-
TGTGCCACCCTGGAGGGTCATGAGGCTTTCTTT,CATLEGHEAFF,few,TRBJ1-1,TRBV2,-
TGTGCCAGCAGCACGACCGCGGTAAGGTCCGGGGCCAACGTCCTGACTTTC,CASSTTAVRSGANVLTF,few,TRBJ2-6,TRBV4-2,-
TGTGCCAGCAGGACTCGCCTCCATGAGCAGTTCTTC,CASRTRLHEQFF,-,TRBJ2-1,TRBV25-1,-
TGTGCCAGCAGCGGAACGACAGGGTACGAGCAGTACTTC,CASSGTTGYEQYF,-,TRBJ2-7,TRBV11-2,TRBD1
TGTGCCAGCAGTTTAGGCCTTAGCGGGGGGAAAAACAATGAGCAGTTCTTC,CASSLGLSGGKNNEQFF,-,TRBJ2-1,TRBV12-3/TRBV12-4,TRBD2
TGTGCCAGCAGCCCGGGGACAGGGAGAACCACTGAAGCTTTCTTT,CASSPGTGRTTEAFF,-,TRBJ1-1,TRBV7-9,TRBD1
TGTGCCAGCACGGGGGCAGTACACCAAACGGGAGCAGATACGCAGTATTTT,CASTGAVHQTGADTQYF,few,TRBJ2-3,TRBV2,-
TGTGCCACTCATGCAACAGGGATGGAGGACGAGCAGTACTTC,CATHATGMEDEQYF,few,TRBJ2-7,TRBV15,-
TGTGCCAGCAGCTCCGATGACAGCTTTAACTATGGCTACACCTTC,CASSSDDSFNYGYTF,few,TRBJ1-2,TRBV7-2,-
TGTGCCAGTGGGGGCGCTGGCCCTGAAGCTTTCTTT,CASGGAGPEAFF,-,TRBJ1-1,TRBV6-6,-
TGTGCCAGCAGCCCCGAAGGGTCCGTTGAAAAACTGTTTTTT,CASSPEGSVEKLFF,-,TRBJ1-4,TRBV12-3/TRBV12-4,-
TGTGCCAGCAGTGCCACCGGGACACAACCAGATACGCAGTATTTT,CASSATGTQPDTQYF,few,TRBJ2-3,TRBV12-3/TRBV12-4,-
TGTGCCATCAGTGACGGGGACGGGAACACCGGGGAGCTGTTTTTT,CAISDGDGNTGELFF,once,TRBJ2-2,TRBV10-3,-
TGTGCCAGCAGTTACTCGATAGAAGGGGAGCAGTACTTC,CASSYSIEGEQYF,few,TRBJ2-5,TRBV6-6,-
TGTGCCACTACGTCGGGGGGGGGTGCAGATATGCAGTATTTT,CATTSGGGADMQYF,-,TRBJ2-3,TRBV10-3,TRBD2
TGCAGTGCTAGAGTCACTAGCGGGGCCAATGAGCAGTTCTTC,CSARVTSGANEQFF,-,TRBJ2-1,TRBV20-1,TRBD2
TGTGCCACCAGTGATTCCGGGACTAGCGGGAGTGTAGATACGCAGTATTTT,CATSDSGTSGSVDTQYF,-,TRBJ2-3,TRBV24-1,TRBD2
TGCAGTGCTAGGGGGACGGACTGGGAACTAAACATTCAGTACTTC,CSARGTDWELNIQYF,-,TRBJ2-4,TRBV20-1,-
TGTGCCAGCAGCTTTACCCTATTGACAGGGGAGTATGAGCAGTACTTC,CASSFTLLTGEYEQYF,-,TRBJ2-7,TRBV7-9,TRBD1
TGCAGTGCAAACTCGTTCGGGGGGCCGGAGACCCAGTACTTC,CSANSFGGPETQYF,-,TRBJ2-5,TRBV20-1,-
TGCGCCAGCAGCTCGGGACAGGGGAGAATGAACACTGAAGCTTTCTTT,CASSSGQGRMNTEAFF,few,TRBJ1-1,TRBV5-1,TRBD1
TGTGCCAGCAGCCAAGATTGGGGGAAAGCTTTCTTT,CASSQDWGKAFF,-,TRBJ1-1,TRBV3-1,-
TGTGCCAGCAGCCAAGATCTTGCAGGGTGGGGCTACACCTTC,CASSQDLAGWGYTF,-,TRBJ1-2,TRBV3-1,-
TGTGCCAGCAGCCACAGCCGGGACAGTCAATACACCTTC,CASSHSRDSQYTF,-,TRBJ1-2,TRBV3-1,TRBD1
TGTGCCAGCAGCCTCCAACTGCAGGACACCTACGAGCAGTACTTC,CASSLQLQDTYEQYF,-,TRBJ2-7,TRBV3-1,-
TGTGCCAGCAGTTCCTTGGGACAGGGCCACTATGGCTACACCTTC,CASSSLGQGHYGYTF,-,TRBJ1-2,TRBV28,TRBD1
TGTGCCAGCAGGTCGGGATCGGGGGGCAATCAGCCCCAGCATTTT,CASRSGSGGNQPQHF,few,TRBJ1-5,TRBV2,-
TGCGCCAGCAGCAGACGGGTAAGCGACGAGCAGTACTTC,CASSRRVSDEQYF,many,TRBJ2-7,TRBV4-1,-
TGTGCCAGCACCCGGGACTCCAGTCCCAATGAGCAGTTCTTC,CASTRDSSPNEQFF,-,TRBJ2-1,TRBV6-5,-
TGTGCCAGCAGCCAAGGAAACAGTTATGGCTACACCTTC,CASSQGNSYGYTF,-,TRBJ1-2,TRBV14,-
TGTGCCAGCAGCCCCCAACCCCTATCGTACACTGAAGCTTTCTTT,CASSPQPLSYTEAFF,-,TRBJ1-1,TRBV9,-
TGTGCCAGCAGTCAACCAAAACAGGGGAGGAAAGCTTTCTTT,CASSQPKQGRKAFF,-,TRBJ1-1,TRBV27,TRBD1
TGTGCCAGCAAACGTGGACCCCCGGGGGGGAACTATGGCTACACCTTC,CASKRGPPGGNYGYTF,-,TRBJ1-2,TRBV3-1,-
TGTGCCATCAGTGAGTCGGCGGGAGGCACCGGGGAGCTGTTTTTT,CAISESAGGTGELFF,-,TRBJ2-2,TRBV10-3,TRBD2